Below, 8 T cell receptor beta chains from the same sample are listed, as sequenced in a study of radiotherapy plus CTLA-4 blockade in lung cancer. Sequencing used immunoSEQ multiplex PCR; TCRdb keeps in-frame clones, though not all of them. The sample includes some 66,000 clones, over 80% seen only once; the top ten take roughly 4%. The material was peripheral blood, obtained from a patient treated with radiotherapy plus ipilimumab. The source is a human donor with non-small cell lung cancer who had a partial response to radiotherapy plus ipilimumab.

V gene TRBV5-1 combines with J gene TRBJ2-5; 7 nucleotides line up with TRBD1. The CDR3 is 15 amino acids. Germline trimming cut 2 bases from V and 1 base from J; bases unmatched to any gene: 5. From germline, CDR1 is SGHRS and CDR2 YFSETQ. CDR3 nucleotide sequence: TGCGCCAGCAGCTTAGGACAGGCACTCCAAGAGACCCAGTACTTC. Its protein product is CASSLGQALQETQYF.

V and J are TRBV5-4 and TRBJ2-7, with 8 bases fitting TRBD2. Germline CDR1 is SGHNT and CDR2 is YYREEE (reference sequence). This CDR3 spans 14 amino acids. J lost 2 bases, V lost 3 bases, and 4 bases had no gene match. CDR3 loop: CASSSKGLAYEQYF. CDR3 nucleotide sequence: TGTGCCAGCAGCTCGAAGGGACTAGCCTACGAGCAGTACTTC.

The V and J genes are TRBV28 and TRBJ2-5; 9 bases agree with TRBD1. The CDR3 is 14 amino acids. Germline-derived CDR1 and CDR2 are MDHEN and SYDVKM. V lost 6 bases and J lost 5; bases outside the gene matches: 7. CDR3 loop: CASRQTGGPETQYF. The CDR3 region has the DNA TGTGCCAGCAGGCAGACAGGGGGGCCGGAGACCCAGTACTTC.

V is TRBV6-5 and J is TRBJ1-2; D may be TRBD1 (6 bases). CDR3 length: 15 amino acids. V lost 3 bases and J lost 8, with 19 bases in between. Looked up from germline, CDR1 is MNHEY and CDR2 is SVGAGI. The CDR3 bases are TGTGCCAGCAGTTATTCTCCGGGACAAGTATGGGGCTACACCTTC. Its translation is CASSYSPGQVWGYTF.

This clone was detected only once. The V and J genes are TRBV19 and TRBJ1-2; D is ambiguous. Germline CDR1 reads LNHDA; CDR2 reads SQIVND (reference sequence). There are 14 residues in the CDR3. The V gene lost 5 bases and the J gene lost 6 bases, with 16 bases spanning the gap. CDR3 protein: CASSGGSLGDGYTF. DNA for the CDR3: TGTGCCAGTAGTGGCGGGAGCCTCGGGGATGGCTACACCTTC.

This clone was seen just once. The same CDR3 also results from other DNA sequences found in this sample. CDR3 in amino acids: CASSLSGTGTDTQYF. Here the CDR3 DNA reads TGTGCCAGCAGTTTATCTGGGACAGGCACAGATACGCAGTATTTT. The chain recombines TRBV27 with TRBJ2-3; 7 positions match TRBD1. The CDR3 has 15 residues. The V gene's germline CDR1 is MNHEY and CDR2 SMNVEV (reference sequence). Trimming cost V 0 bases and J 1 base; bases outside gene matches: 1.

V and J are TRBV18 and TRBJ2-6; 12 nucleotides line up with TRBD2. The V segment lost 3 bases and the J segment 1 base; nucleotides outside the gene matches: 4. This CDR3 region has 18 residues. From germline, CDR1 is KGHSH and CDR2 LQKENI. CDR3 amino acids: CASSPTSGRGSGANVLTF. The DNA of the CDR3 is TGTGCCAGCTCACCGACTAGCGGGAGAGGATCTGGGGCCAACGTCCTGACTTTC.

The chain couples TRBV2 to TRBJ1-2, with 9 bases identical to TRBD1. V lost 9 bases and J lost 6; bases outside the gene matches: 2. The V gene's germline CDR1 is SNHLY and CDR2 FYNNEI. The CDR3 spans 11 residues. CDR3 nucleotide sequence: TGTGCCAGTCGACAGGGGGATGGCTACACCTTC. This encodes CASRQGDGYTF.